A selection of T cell receptor beta chains follows, all from one sample in a study of beta chain features in type 1 diabetes. The assay was immunoSEQ multiplex PCR, and TCRdb's table has in-frame clones only and misses some. The data show about 220,000 clones, approximately 10% seen once. Sequenced input: central memory CD4+ T cells from blood. Receptor source: a young man in good health. Each CDR3 is given with its conserved first and last residue. Fields, in order: clone size, J gene, V gene, D gene, CDR3 length, CDR3 DNA, CDR3 protein. The D gene is left open where the match is weak. The size entry is marked missing in some rows and otherwise reads once, few, many or a size class.

-	TRBJ2-5	TRBV9	-	15	TGTGCCAGCAGCGTTGGGGCTACCGAGGGAGAGACCCAGTACTTC	CASSVGATEGETQYF
many	TRBJ2-3	TRBV29-1	TRBD2	14	TGCAGCGTTGTTCGAGCGGGAGGGACAGATACGCAGTATTTT	CSVVRAGGTDTQYF
-	TRBJ2-7	TRBV6-6	-	12	TGTGCCAGCAGTTATCTCAGGAACGAGCAGTACTTC	CASSYLRNEQYF
-	TRBJ2-3	TRBV6-5	-	13	TGTGCCAGCACCTGGGCCCCCGAAGATACGCAGTATTTT	CASTWAPEDTQYF
-	TRBJ2-5	TRBV2	-	12	TGTGCCAGCAGCCCCGGACCGGGGACCCAGTACTTC	CASSPGPGTQYF
-	TRBJ1-1	TRBV30	-	13	TGTGCCTGGAGTCTTGGCGGGAACACTGAAGCTTTCTTT	CAWSLGGNTEAFF
-	TRBJ2-1	TRBV7-2	TRBD1	15	TGTGCCAGCAGCTTCGACAGGGGGCGGTACAATGAGCAGTTCTTC	CASSFDRGRYNEQFF
few	TRBJ2-3	TRBV7-3	TRBD1	15	TGTGCCAGCAGCCCGGGACAGGGGGGCACAGATACGCAGTATTTT	CASSPGQGGTDTQYF
-	TRBJ2-7	TRBV4-1	TRBD1	15	TGCGCCAGCAGCCAAGAGACAGGGCGGCCCTACGAGCAGTACTTC	CASSQETGRPYEQYF
few	TRBJ2-5	TRBV5-1	-	13	TGCGCCAGCAGCTTGAAACCGGTAGAGACCCAGTACTTC	CASSLKPVETQYF
-	TRBJ2-4	TRBV7-9	-	13	TGTGCCAGCAGCCAGCCGGCCCAAAACATTCAGTACTTC	CASSQPAQNIQYF
few	TRBJ2-7	TRBV29-1	TRBD1	15	TGCAGCGTTGAAGATCCGGGGGACAGGGGGCTCGAGCAGTACTTC	CSVEDPGDRGLEQYF
-	TRBJ2-5	TRBV6-5	-	15	TGTGCCAGCAGCAGATGGACGGATTCTCAAGAGACCCAGTACTTC	CASSRWTDSQETQYF
many	TRBJ2-5	TRBV7-2	-	11	TGTGCCAGCAGCTTACTAGAGACCCAGTACTTC	CASSLLETQYF
-	TRBJ2-1	TRBV7-2	TRBD2	16	TGTGCCAGCAGCCCGCCCGCGGGAGGGCGCTACAATGAGCAGTTCTTC	CASSPPAGGRYNEQFF
many	TRBJ2-4	TRBV30	-	14	TGTGCCTGGAAGCCCCCGGGAGACAGAAACATTCAGTACTTC	CAWKPPGDRNIQYF
many	TRBJ2-5	TRBV7-9	TRBD2	15	TGTGCCAGCAGTACTAGCGGGAGCGGAACGCAGACCCAGTACTTC	CASSTSGSGTQTQYF
few	TRBJ1-2	TRBV7-2	TRBD1	13	TGTGCCGAAACAGGGGGCACGACGTATGGCTACACCTTC	CAETGGTTYGYTF
few	TRBJ2-5	TRBV5-1	-	15	TGCGCCAGCAGCTTGATGGGGGACTGGCAAGAGACCCAGTACTTC	CASSLMGDWQETQYF
-	TRBJ2-3	TRBV7-2	-	14	TGTGCCAGCAGCGCGGACACCTTCACAGATACGCAGTATTTT	CASSADTFTDTQYF
few	TRBJ2-7	TRBV7-3	TRBD1	15	TGTGCCAGCAGCTTAATTACAGGGGGCTCCTACGAGCAGTACTTC	CASSLITGGSYEQYF
-	TRBJ2-7	TRBV6-6	TRBD2	14	TGTGCCAGCAGTTACTCGGCGGGAGACCACGAGCAGTACTTC	CASSYSAGDHEQYF
-	TRBJ2-7	TRBV5-1	TRBD1	14	TGCGCCAGCAGCGCGGGACAGGGGGCCGGCGAGCAGTACTTC	CASSAGQGAGEQYF
many	TRBJ2-5	TRBV28	-	14	TGTGCCGCGGCGGGGGCAGGGGGGAAAGAGACCCAGTACTTC	CAAAGAGGKETQYF
-	TRBJ2-1	TRBV19	TRBD2	16	TGTGCCAGTAGTCCCCTCGGGACTAGCGGGACCAATGAGCAGTTCTTC	CASSPLGTSGTNEQFF
-	TRBJ1-2	TRBV2	-	12	TGTGCCAGCCGATCGACGGCCCTGGGCTACACCTTC	CASRSTALGYTF
-	TRBJ1-5	TRBV2	-	13	TGTGCCAGCAGCGGCAGGGTCGGTCAGCCCCAGCATTTT	CASSGRVGQPQHF
-	TRBJ2-7	TRBV6-5	TRBD2	16	TGTGCCAGCAGTTACACCGGTAGCGGGAGAGGCCACGAGCAGTACTTC	CASSYTGSGRGHEQYF
-	TRBJ2-1	TRBV10-3	TRBD2	15	TGTGCCATCAGTGAAACTAGCGGGAGGAAGGATGAGCAGTTCTTC	CAISETSGRKDEQFF
-	TRBJ2-1	TRBV29-1	TRBD2	16	TGCAGCGTTACCTTAGCGACTAGCGGCTCCTACAATGAGCAGTTCTTC	CSVTLATSGSYNEQFF
-	TRBJ1-4	TRBV11-2	-	15	TGTGCCAGCAGCTACGACAGCTCAACTAATGAAAAACTGTTTTTT	CASSYDSSTNEKLFF
few	TRBJ2-1	TRBV7-8	TRBD2	14	TGTGCCAGCAGCGCTCGACTAGCATACAATGAGCAGTTCTTC	CASSARLAYNEQFF
-	TRBJ2-3	TRBV5-6	-	14	TGTGCCAGCAGCAGACAGGGCGGGACGGATACGCAGTATTTT	CASSRQGGTDTQYF
-	TRBJ1-1	TRBV29-1	TRBD1	13	TGCAGCGCCAAGACAGGGGGCGGCACTGAAGCTTTCTTT	CSAKTGGGTEAFF
few	TRBJ2-7	TRBV12-5	TRBD2	14	TGTGCTAGTGGTAGCGGGAGGAGCTCCTACGAGCAGTACTTC	CASGSGRSSYEQYF
few	TRBJ1-2	TRBV28	TRBD1	13	TGTGCCAGCAGTTTGGGACAGGTGAATGGCTACACCTTC	CASSLGQVNGYTF
few	TRBJ2-3	TRBV9	TRBD2	16	TGTGCCAGCAGCGTAGCTACTAGCGGGATCCCTGATACGCAGTATTTT	CASSVATSGIPDTQYF
-	TRBJ2-5	TRBV7-2	TRBD2	17	TGTGCCAGCAGCCCGATGCTAGCGGGAGGGCCGGGGGAGACCCAGTACTTC	CASSPMLAGGPGETQYF
-	TRBJ1-3	TRBV7-2	TRBD1	14	TGTGCCAGCAGCCCACGACAGGGCAGAAACACCATATATTTT	CASSPRQGRNTIYF
-	TRBJ1-4	TRBV4-2	-	15	TGTGCCAGCAGCCAGTTACAGGGCGGGAATGAAAAACTGTTTTTT	CASSQLQGGNEKLFF